Presented here are 10 T cell receptor beta chains from one specimen sequenced in a study of blood T cells in healthy people across ages. Sample-barcoded 5' priming and a J-beta primer mix drove a second PCR of about 6 to 12 cycles. Each CDR3 protein gets one entry after TCRdb re-called the 5' RACE reads with MiXCR. The table has about 1,000,000 distinct CDR3 sequences, over 35% seen once; the top ten hold 18%. The sequencing input was blood. Receptors were obtained from a woman aged 55 to 70 in good health.

In its sample, this clonotype was seen a few times. V usage is TRBV29-1 and J usage is TRBJ2-1; 9 nucleotides line up with TRBD2. Germline CDR1 reads SQVTM; CDR2 reads ANQGSEA. This CDR3 has 18 residues. Unmatched junction bases numbered 10, after V lost 1 base and J lost 0 bases. The CDR3 DNA sequence: TGCAGCGTTGAAGCACCGGCGGGTAGCGGGAGCTCCTACAATGAGCAGTTCTTC. Residues: CSVEAPAGSGSSYNEQFF.

V and J are TRBV6-5 and TRBJ2-1, with 8 nucleotides matching TRBD2. In germline, CDR1 is MNHEY, CDR2 SVGAGI. The CDR3 is 16 amino acids. V dropped 1 base and J dropped 0; count of bases not matched to a gene: 2. The CDR3 here is CASSYLGLGSYNEQFF. CDR3 bases: TGTGCCAGCAGTTACTTGGGACTAGGCTCCTACAATGAGCAGTTCTTC.

The chain uses TRBV2 and TRBJ2-3; the match to TRBD2 covers 12 bases. Germline CDR1 SNHLY, CDR2 FYNNEI. V was pared by 3 bases and J by 4 bases, with 5 bases of the junction left unmatched. The CDR3 covers 16 residues. This CDR3 reads CASSDFGLAGSDTQYF. As DNA, the CDR3 is TGTGCCAGCAGTGACTTCGGACTAGCGGGGTCAGATACGCAGTATTTT.

The chain employs TRBV12-3 or TRBV12-4 and TRBJ2-5, with 14 bases aligning to TRBD2. There are 15 residues in the CDR3. V lost 8 bases and J lost 4; bases outside the gene matches: 6. The CDR3, as DNA: TGTGCCAGCGGCCCGACTAGCGGGAGGGGAGAGACCCAGTACTTC. Encoded protein: CASGPTSGRGETQYF.

This chain joins TRBV5-6 and TRBJ1-4; D gene unclear. This CDR3 region has 15 residues. Germline lookup yields CDR1 SGHDT and CDR2 YYEEEE. V was cut by 0 bases and J by 8 bases, with 14 bases left in between. The CDR3 reads CASSLDQQMVEKLFF. CDR3 nucleotide sequence: TGTGCCAGCAGCTTGGACCAGCAGATGGTCGAAAAACTGTTTTTT.

The J gene is TRBJ2-7, the V gene TRBV12-3 or TRBV12-4; 9 positions agree with TRBD1. With 6 bases clipped from V and 4 bases from J, the junction kept 10 bases outside the gene matches. The CDR3 extends over 15 amino acids. The CDR3 region is CASRRTGGGFYEQYF. The DNA for the CDR3 is TGTGCCAGCAGGCGCACAGGGGGCGGTTTTTACGAGCAGTACTTC.

The chain is built from TRBV9 and TRBJ2-3; D possibly corresponds to TRBD2 (7 bases). Per the germline V gene, CDR1 is SGDLS and CDR2 is YYNGEE. This CDR3 has 14 amino acids. Trimming stripped 4 bases from V and 5 bases from J, with 14 bases between. The CDR3 DNA follows: TGTGCCAGCAGCCCCCGGGGGGCCGGAGATACGCAGTATTTT. This gives the protein CASSPRGAGDTQYF.

The CDR3 sequence is CASSGRGSGQETQYF. The CDR3, as DNA: TGTGCCAGCAGCGGCAGGGGGAGCGGCCAAGAGACCCAGTACTTC. The chain has TRBV11-1 and TRBJ2-5; 7 bases line up with TRBD1. V lost 5 bases to trimming and J lost 1 base; unmatched junction nucleotides: 7. CDR1 is SGHAT, CDR2 FQDESV, per germline (reference sequence). CDR3 length equals 15 residues.

The CDR3 DNA is TGCGCCAGCAGCTTGGCGACACAGGGGGCGACTGAAAAACTGTTTTTT. Amino acids: CASSLATQGATEKLFF. V and J are TRBV5-1 and TRBJ1-4, with TRBD1 matching over 9 bases. CDR3 size: 16 residues. The V gene's germline CDR1 is SGHRS and CDR2 YFSETQ. Losses at the gene ends were 0 bases for V and 7 bases for J; bases not matched to a gene: 7.

The DNA for the CDR3 is TGCAGTGCTAGCGGGACTAGCGGGAGGGATTTTACAGATACGCAGTATTTT. Translating gives CSASGTSGRDFTDTQYF. This sequence joins TRBV20-1 and TRBJ2-3; TRBD2 matches at 16 bases. The junction had 6 bases not matched to a gene; V was cut back by 3 bases and J by 3 bases. The CDR3 contains 17 residues. The germline gives CDR1 DFQATT, CDR2 SNEGSKA (reference sequence).